The 32 T cell receptor beta chains below all came from one sample that was sequenced in a study of cytomegalovirus exposure and HLA in healthy donors. The study ran its PCR with 60 Vbeta and 13 Jbeta primers. Measured with immunoSEQ multiplex PCR; TCRdb has only the in-frame clones, and not every one. The sample lists 150,000 to 200,000 clones, about four fifths occurring once. The sequenced material came from PBMCs. The receptors shown here come from a woman aged 45 to 65 in good health and CMV-seronegative.

The chain combines TRBV19 with TRBJ2-2; the D gene is possibly TRBD2 (5 bases). There are 14 residues in the CDR3. V was cut by 5 bases and J by 7 bases, with 14 bases left in between. Germline V gene data show CDR1 as LNHDA and CDR2 as SQIVND (reference sequence). The CDR3 sequence is CASSAEERDGELFF. Here the CDR3 DNA reads TGTGCCAGTAGTGCGGAGGAGCGAGACGGGGAGCTGTTTTTT.

The chain links TRBV20-1 to TRBJ1-2; D call uncertain. Per germline, CDR1 DFQATT and CDR2 SNEGSKA (reference sequence). The CDR3 contains 10 residues. The V gene lost 3 bases and the J gene lost 9 bases, with 8 bases spanning the gap. As DNA, the CDR3 is TGCAGTGCTAGCGAGCGGCGCTACACCTTC. Translated, it gives CSASERRYTF.

CDR3: CASSADGRGVFAFF. CDR3 sequence (DNA): TGTGCCAGCAGCGCGGACGGGAGGGGGGTGTTTGCTTTCTTT. This chain uses TRBV9 with TRBJ1-1; possibly TRBD1 for D (6 bases). V lost 3 bases and J 11 bases, leaving 20 bases between the germline ends. CDR3 size: 14 residues. Germline CDR1 is SGDLS and CDR2 is YYNGEE.

The chain uses TRBV4-3 and TRBJ2-1; D is uncertain. V lost 0 bases and J lost 9, with 15 bases in between. This CDR3 has 15 amino acids. Per the germline V gene, CDR1 is LGHNA and CDR2 is YSLEER. The CDR3 protein is CASSQEHRTFTEQFF. CDR3 nucleotide sequence: TGCGCCAGCAGCCAAGAGCACAGAACCTTTACTGAGCAGTTCTTC.

The chain joins TRBV29-1 to TRBJ1-2; unclear D gene. Trimming left V 4 bases short and J 8 bases short, with 20 bases between. The CDR3 consists of 14 residues. CDR1 and CDR2 (germline): SQVTM, ANQGSEA. The CDR3 here is CSVVAGTFVLGYTF. The CDR3 DNA reads TGCAGCGTTGTGGCAGGAACCTTCGTGTTGGGCTACACCTTC.

The V and J genes are TRBV9 and TRBJ2-1; tentative D call: TRBD1 (6 bases). Trimming took 5 bases from V and 4 from J, leaving 16 bases between them. Germline V gene data show CDR1 as SGDLS and CDR2 as YYNGEE. The CDR3 covers 15 residues. As DNA, the CDR3 is TGTGCCAGCAGGCCCGGGACATCCCTATACAATGAGCAGTTCTTC. It codes for CASRPGTSLYNEQFF.

This chain connects TRBV4-2 to TRBJ2-5; a weak D match, TRBD2 (5 bases). This CDR3 is 14 amino acids long. The V end was cut by 2 bases, the J end by 3 bases, with 10 bases between. Per the germline V gene, CDR1 is LGHNA and CDR2 is YNFKEQ. The CDR3 DNA follows: TGTGCCAGCAGCCAACCTAGCAGCAAAGAGACCCAGTACTTC. It translates to CASSQPSSKETQYF.

This chain links TRBV5-1 with TRBJ2-3; the match to TRBD1 covers 8 bases. Germline V gives CDR1 SGHRS, CDR2 YFSETQ. The CDR3 runs 14 residues. V lost 6 bases, J lost 3 bases, and 6 bases stayed unmatched. CDR3 region: CASTKGTGTDTQYF. The CDR3 DNA sequence: TGCGCCAGCACTAAGGGGACAGGAACAGATACGCAGTATTTT.

The chain carries TRBV19 and TRBJ2-5; 9 bases agree with TRBD1. Germline V gene data show CDR1 as LNHDA and CDR2 as SQIVND (reference sequence). The CDR3 consists of 16 residues. Trimming removed 3 bases from V and 4 bases from J; junction bases left unmatched: 9. The CDR3 bases are TGTGCCAGTAGTATGGCCGGGACAGGGTACCGAGAGACCCAGTACTTC. Protein product: CASSMAGTGYRETQYF.

The chain has TRBV9 and TRBJ1-4; the match to TRBD1 covers 7 bases. The CDR3 totals 15 residues. V gave up 3 bases and J gave up 7 bases; unmatched junction bases: 9. Germline CDR1 SGDLS, CDR2 YYNGEE. CDR3 sequence (DNA): TGTGCCAGCAGCGCCGAGGGGCAGGGGGGTGAAAAACTGTTTTTT. The encoded protein is CASSAEGQGGEKLFF.

The chain joins TRBV18 to TRBJ2-1; 10 positions match TRBD1. Trimming cost V 0 bases and J 7 bases; bases outside gene matches: 6. This CDR3 is built from 16 residues. The germline V gene has CDR1 KGHSH and CDR2 LQKENI. CDR3 bases: TGTGCCAGCTCACCACCGACAGGGGGCGCGGGTAATGAGCAGTTCTTC. Translation gives CASSPPTGGAGNEQFF.

This CDR3 reads CASSSGTGRYEQYF. The CDR3 DNA follows: TGTGCCAGCAGCTCCGGGACAGGGCGTTACGAGCAGTACTTC. This chain connects TRBV6-5 to TRBJ2-7; TRBD1 aligns across 9 bases. This CDR3 spans 14 amino acids. J gave up 4 bases and V 6 bases, and 7 bases lay outside the gene matches. Germline CDR1 MNHEY, CDR2 SVGAGI.

The chain carries TRBV28 and TRBJ1-1, with unresolved D. The germline V gene encodes CDR1 MDHEN and CDR2 SYDVKM. Deletions cut 1 base from V and 13 bases from J, with 25 bases between. This CDR3 contains 16 residues. The CDR3 spells CASSLLSGSPGLRGFF. The CDR3 nucleotides read TGTGCCAGCAGTTTATTGTCGGGCAGCCCTGGCCTGCGGGGTTTCTTT.

The V gene is TRBV6-5, the J gene TRBJ2-7; TRBD1 aligns across 8 bases. The CDR3 spans 15 residues. Germline trimming cut 6 bases from V and 0 bases from J; bases unmatched to any gene: 7. CDR1 is MNHEY, CDR2 SVGAGI, per germline. CDR3 DNA: TGTGCCAGCAGCCAACAGGGGGATAGCTCCTACGAGCAGTACTTC. Residues: CASSQQGDSSYEQYF.

The chain combines TRBV2 with TRBJ2-1; D perhaps matches TRBD2 (6 bases). The germline V gene has CDR1 SNHLY and CDR2 FYNNEI. The CDR3 consists of 14 residues. V lost 7 bases, J lost 0 bases, and 10 bases lay in between. CDR3 residues: CASNRDFSYNEQFF. CDR3 bases: TGTGCCAGCAATAGGGACTTCTCCTACAATGAGCAGTTCTTC.

This clone is a singleton in its sample. The V and J genes are TRBV9 and TRBJ1-6; 9 bases match TRBD1. V was clipped by 4 bases and J by 7 bases; unmatched bases: 6. Germline CDR1 SGDLS, CDR2 YYNGEE. This CDR3 region has 15 residues. CDR3 loop: CASSPQDRGNSPLHF. The CDR3 coding sequence is TGTGCCAGCAGCCCCCAAGACAGGGGGAATTCACCCCTCCACTTT.

The chain is built from TRBV28 and TRBJ2-1; 11 nucleotides line up with TRBD2. Trimming at V came to 2 bases and at J to 8 bases, leaving 14 bases not matched to a gene. Germline CDR1 reads MDHEN; CDR2 reads SYDVKM. The CDR3 extends over 18 amino acids. CDR3 nucleotide sequence: TGTGCCAGCAGTTTAACTAGCGGGAGCTCCTTTTTTGGCGATGAGCAGTTCTTC. This sequence encodes CASSLTSGSSFFGDEQFF.

The chain has TRBV7-8 and TRBJ2-5; maybe TRBD2 (6 bases). V shed 1 base and J shed 13 bases, with 16 bases lying between them. The CDR3 totals 13 residues. Germline CDR1 SGHVS, CDR2 FQNEAQ. CDR3 loop: CASSLDRGKPRYF. DNA of the CDR3: TGTGCCAGCAGCTTAGACCGGGGGAAGCCTCGGTACTTC.

This clone was seen a handful of times. This chain joins TRBV29-1 and TRBJ2-7; 8 bases are shared with TRBD1. CDR1 is SQVTM, CDR2 ANQGSEA, per germline. J was trimmed by 3 bases and V by 3 bases; bases with no gene match: 4. This CDR3 is built from 13 residues. The CDR3 nucleotides are TGCAGCGTTGAGGACAGGGAGTTCTACGAGCAGTACTTC. Translated, it gives CSVEDREFYEQYF.

This clone was seen more than once but under ten times. This rearrangement joins TRBV9 to TRBJ2-1; no firm D call. Germline values: CDR1 SGDLS, CDR2 YYNGEE. The CDR3 contains 17 residues. V lost 0 bases to trimming and J lost 1 base, with 14 bases between them. The CDR3 region is CASSVARSSPSYNEQFF. The CDR3 DNA sequence: TGTGCCAGCAGCGTAGCTCGAAGTAGCCCTTCCTACAATGAGCAGTTCTTC.

The J gene is TRBJ2-7, the V gene TRBV27, with 7 nucleotides matching TRBD2. In germline, CDR1 is MNHEY, CDR2 SMNVEV (reference sequence). With V trimmed by 4 bases and J by 2 bases, 5 bases remained unmatched. CDR3 length: 14 residues. CDR3 residues: CASSSGLQPYEQYF. CDR3 in DNA: TGTGCCAGCAGTTCGGGACTACAACCCTACGAGCAGTACTTC.

The rearrangement joins TRBV14 to TRBJ2-7; 8 bases are shared with TRBD1. CDR1 and CDR2 (germline): SGHDN, FVKESK. CDR3 size: 14 residues. J was trimmed by 6 bases and V by 2 bases; bases with no gene match: 6. CDR3 sequence: CASSQTGGKIEQYF. DNA for the CDR3: TGTGCCAGCAGCCAAACAGGGGGTAAGATCGAGCAGTACTTC.

Of note for this clone: Other DNA sequences in the same sample also yield this CDR3. This chain connects TRBV5-6 to TRBJ1-4, with unresolved D. Deletions cut 0 bases from V and 4 bases from J, with 10 bases between. The length of the CDR3 is 15 residues. The germline CDR1 and CDR2 sequences are SGHDT and YYEEEE. The CDR3 DNA reads TGTGCCAGCAGCTTGGCACCAGGTCGTAATGAAAAACTGTTTTTT. It is translated as CASSLAPGRNEKLFF.

V usage is TRBV29-1 and J usage is TRBJ1-1, with TRBD1 matching over 8 bases. The germline V gene has CDR1 SQVTM and CDR2 ANQGSEA. Trimming cost V 7 bases and J 6 bases; bases outside gene matches: 7. The CDR3 loop spans 12 amino acids. CDR3 nucleotide sequence: TGCAGCGCGGACAGGGTCGACGCTGAAGCTTTCTTT. Translated: CSADRVDAEAFF.

CDR3 DNA: TGTGCCACCAGCAGAGATCGGGTCGGACAGGGGGGATATGAGCAGTTCTTC. Protein product: CATSRDRVGQGGYEQFF. The chain uses TRBV15 and TRBJ2-1, with 10 bases matching TRBD1. This CDR3 has 17 residues. Trimming cost V 0 bases and J 8 bases; bases outside gene matches: 10. From germline, CDR1 is LNHNV and CDR2 YYDKDF (reference sequence).

This sequence joins TRBV27 and TRBJ1-5, with D tentatively TRBD1 (6 bases). The CDR3 consists of 15 residues. Germline CDR1 MNHEY, CDR2 SMNVEV (reference sequence). Trimming shortened V by 4 bases and J by 2 bases, and 12 bases separated the two germline ends. CDR3 sequence reads: CASSSLQGGNQPQHF. The CDR3 region has the DNA TGTGCCAGCAGTTCTCTACAGGGCGGCAATCAGCCCCAGCATTTT.

The chain couples TRBV7-8 to TRBJ2-5; D is undetermined. The J call may not be correct, given that the DNA end is closer to TRBJ2-7. Germline assignment: CDR1 SGHVS and CDR2 FQNEAQ. The CDR3 has 12 amino acids. CDR3 in amino acids: CASSNGIYEQYF. The CDR3 nucleotides are TGTGCCAGCAGCAACGGTATTTACGAGCAGTACTTC.

The sample holds one count of this clone. V usage is TRBV2 and J usage is TRBJ1-4, with 8 bases aligning to TRBD1. The CDR3 contains 15 residues. J gave up 2 bases and V 4 bases, and 3 bases lay outside the gene matches. The germline gives CDR1 SNHLY, CDR2 FYNNEI. For the CDR3, the DNA is TGTGCCAGCAGTGCGAGACAGGGGACTAATGAAAAACTGTTTTTT. It yields the protein CASSARQGTNEKLFF.

This clone turned up a few times. This chain joins TRBV28 and TRBJ1-1, with no clear D. V shed 8 bases and J shed 1 base, with 14 bases lying between them. The CDR3 runs 14 residues. The germline V gene has CDR1 MDHEN and CDR2 SYDVKM. CDR3 region: CASVGQIANTEAFF. CDR3 sequence (DNA): TGTGCCAGCGTCGGCCAGATAGCGAACACTGAAGCTTTCTTT.

For the CDR3, the DNA is TGTGCCAGTAAACAGGGGGCAGGTACCGGGGAGCTGTTTTTT. The encoded protein is CASKQGAGTGELFF. The chain recombines TRBV7-2 with TRBJ2-2; 9 positions match TRBD1. Looked up from germline, CDR1 is SGHTA and CDR2 is FQGNSA. Trimming at V came to 9 bases and at J to 5 bases, leaving 7 bases not matched to a gene. CDR3 length equals 14 residues.

The J gene is TRBJ2-1, the V gene TRBV4-2, with D perhaps TRBD2 (5 bases). This CDR3 is 14 amino acids long. Trimming shortened V by 3 bases and J by 6 bases, and 12 bases separated the two germline ends. Germline V gene data show CDR1 as LGHNA and CDR2 as YNFKEQ. Written as DNA, the CDR3 is TGTGCCAGCAGCCAGTTCCCCGGAGGCAATGAGCAGTTCTTC. Its protein is CASSQFPGGNEQFF.

This clone has a handful of counts. The chain joins TRBV7-2 to TRBJ2-1; maybe TRBD1 (6 bases). The CDR3 sequence is 14 residues long. Germline V CDR1 and CDR2: SGHTA, FQGNSA. The V gene lost 1 base and the J gene lost 2 bases, with 6 bases spanning the gap. CDR3 coding DNA: TGTGCCAGCAGCTTAGGGGGGCCCTACAATGAGCAGTTCTTC. Translating gives CASSLGGPYNEQFF.